These 3 T cell receptor beta chains came from one sample sequenced in a study of CD8 T cells in Susac syndrome. The RNA input was about 0.5 to 1 ug, and it was reverse transcribed with random hexamers. TCRdb used MiXCR to reprocess the immunoSEQ multiplex PCR reads, holding one entry per CDR3 protein. The sample carries 150,000 to 200,000 distinct CDR3 sequences, roughly 96% recorded once. Sequencing was performed on CD4+ T cells from PBMCs. These receptors were taken from a human donor with multiple sclerosis.

This clonotype appeared a few times. CDR3 nucleotides: TGTGCCAGCAGTTACTCCTCAGGGTACAATGAGCAGTTCTTC. It translates to CASSYSSGYNEQFF. The chain combines TRBV6-6 with TRBJ2-1, with a weak D call TRBD1 (5 bases). Germline CDR1 is MNHNY and CDR2 is SVGAGI (reference sequence). The CDR3 runs 14 residues. Trimming stripped 0 bases from V and 4 bases from J, with 7 bases between.

This chain uses TRBV12-3 or TRBV12-4 with TRBJ2-7; D assignment may be TRBD1 or TRBD2 (5 bases each). The CDR3 has 15 residues. Between the trimmed V and J ends, which lost 2 bases and 5 bases, there was a span of 16 bases. In nucleotides, the CDR3 is TGTGCCAGCAGTTTACTCGACGGGGCTTGGGACGAGCAGTACTTC. This encodes CASSLLDGAWDEQYF.

The CDR3: CAWGPTGNQPQHF. DNA of the CDR3: TGTGCCTGGGGTCCGACAGGGAATCAGCCCCAGCATTTT. The rearrangement links TRBV30 to TRBJ1-5; 7 positions match TRBD1. V lost 5 bases to trimming and J lost 4 bases; unmatched junction nucleotides: 5. Germline CDR1 is GTSNPN and CDR2 is SVGIG (reference sequence). This CDR3 has 13 amino acids. The full variable domain, completed using reference TRBV30 and TRBJ1-5, is SQTIHQWPATLVQPVGSPLSLECTVEGTSNPNLYWYRQAAGRGLQLLFYSVGIGQISSEVPQNLSASRPQDRQFILSSKKLLLSDSGFYLCAWGPTGNQPQHFGDGTRLSIL.